The entry that follows covers one T cell receptor (beta chain) sequence. Its antigen remains unidentified. This sample was included in a study of cytomegalovirus exposure and HLA in healthy donors. In the study overall: Out of approximately 170 million T cells, an earlier analysis found roughly 110 million unique TCR beta sequences in total. Study results and caveats: Accurate predictions that matched the HLA-A and HLA-B alleles of most subjects were reportedly made from TCR beta sequences. HLA alleles showed associations with approximately 15,000 TCR beta sequences in a later analysis, at a 0.05 false discovery rate.

Germline-derived CDR1 and CDR2 are SGHRS and YFSETQ. The CDR3 runs to 16 residues. Deletions cut 4 bases from V and 5 bases from J, with 19 bases between. PCR used 60 Vbeta primers and 13 Jbeta primers. The repertoire was sequenced with immunoSEQ multiplex PCR; TCRdb's copy has only in-frame clones and lacks some. This table lists about 210,000 clones. Material for sequencing was PBMCs. V and J are TRBV5-1 and TRBJ2-1; possibly TRBD2 for D (6 bases). The origin of this receptor is a woman in her twenties or thirties in good health and CMV-seropositive. CDR3 sequence reads: CASSLPGTPAHNEQFF. The CDR3 coding sequence is TGCGCCAGCAGCCTCCCCGGGACTCCAGCCCACAATGAGCAGTTCTTC.